The present entry profiles one T cell receptor beta chain with its context. The antigen remains undetermined. One end of the junction fails to match germline, which may point to a read error. This entry belongs to a study of T cell repertoires in cytomegalovirus infection. Study outcomes and limitations: In two of eight donors, the top clonotype was HLA-C-restricted CMV-specific.

CDR3 length: 12 residues. Germline CDR1 and CDR2: SEHNR and FQNEAQ (reference sequence). TCRdb ran MiXCR on the reads and lists one entry per CDR3 protein. Here the sample spans under 130,000 distinct CDR3 sequences, under 55% being singletons. This TCR derives from a human donor in good health (CMV status not recorded). Some clones in this sample may be carry-over from other donors' samples. The V and J genes are TRBV7-9 and TRBJ2-7, with 7 nucleotides matching TRBD1. This specimen consisted of CD8+ T cells from cultured PBMCs, obtained from culture after CMV antigen stimulation. The CDR3 protein is CASSSGTDPPSF. The DNA for the CDR3 is TGTGCCAGCAGCTCCGGGACAGATCCCCCGTCATTC.